This T cell receptor beta chain emerged from a study of cytomegalovirus exposure and HLA in healthy donors. General study results and limits: Analysis was carried out at a later point, and it linked a missense DCLRE1C variant to TCR beta V- and J-gene trimming.

The PCR made use of 60 Vbeta and 13 Jbeta primers. The repertoire was sequenced with immunoSEQ multiplex PCR; TCRdb's copy has only in-frame clones and lacks some. Among about 60,000 clones listed, approximately 80% were seen once. For this clone: What it binds is not known.

Specimen: PBMCs. This TCR derives from a woman aged 25-40 years in good health and CMV-seronegative.

CDR3 nucleotides: TGTGCCAGCAGTGAGCTCGGGGGCTCTGGGGCCAACGTCCTGACTTTC. The encoded protein is CASSELGGSGANVLTF. This chain connects TRBV6-1 to TRBJ2-6; D may be TRBD2 (6 bases). Trimming pared 3 bases from V and 0 bases from J, leaving 9 bases between. The CDR3 runs to 16 residues. CDR1 and CDR2 from the germline V gene are MNHNS and SASEGT.